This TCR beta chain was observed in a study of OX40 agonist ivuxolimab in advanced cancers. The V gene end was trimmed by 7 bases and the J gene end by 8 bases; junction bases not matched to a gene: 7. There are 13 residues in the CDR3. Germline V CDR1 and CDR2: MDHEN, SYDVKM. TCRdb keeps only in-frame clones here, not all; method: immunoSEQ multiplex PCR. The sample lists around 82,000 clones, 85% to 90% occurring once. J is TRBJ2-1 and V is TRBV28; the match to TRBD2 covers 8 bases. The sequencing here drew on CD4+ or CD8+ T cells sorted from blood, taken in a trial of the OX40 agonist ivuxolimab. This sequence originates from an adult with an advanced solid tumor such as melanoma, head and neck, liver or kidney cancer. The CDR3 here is CASTRLARDEQFF. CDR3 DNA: TGTGCCAGCACCAGACTAGCGCGGGATGAGCAGTTCTTC.